This T cell receptor beta chain was sequenced for a study of identical twins. Overall study findings and caveats: There were fewer insertions in abundant cord blood beta clonotypes, but memory repertoires showed no such pattern.

TCRdb re-called the 5' RACE reads with MiXCR, one entry per CDR3 protein. The data show fewer than 250,000 distinct CDR3 sequences, 9.4% seen once. The germline V gene has CDR1 MNHNS and CDR2 SASEGT. CDR3 size: 16 residues. Losses at the gene ends were 7 bases for V and 4 bases for J; bases not matched to a gene: 10. The table lists this clonotype with many counts. Antigen specificity is unknown. Each donor (without exception) was a healthy Caucasian. The sample taken for sequencing was memory (CD45RO+) T cells sorted from blood. The rearrangement uses TRBV6-1 and TRBJ2-2; 9 positions agree with TRBD1. The clonotype originates from a young woman in good health. In nucleotides, the CDR3 is TGTGCCAGCACCGCTCACAGGGGGCTGGGCACCGGGGAGCTGTTTTTT. Its translation is CASTAHRGLGTGELFF.